Only a few counts were recorded for the clone carrying this TCR beta chain. Next came a second PCR, run for roughly 6 to 11 cycles, which used a sample-barcoded 5' primer along with a J-beta primer mix. TCRdb analysed the 5' RACE reads with MiXCR anew, one entry per CDR3 protein. The sample carries more than 900,000 distinct CDR3 sequences, 25% recorded once. CDR1 is SQVTM, CDR2 ANQGSEA, per germline. Trimming cost V 7 bases and J 5 bases; bases outside gene matches: 9. The length of the CDR3 is 13 residues. The source of the sample is a study of blood T cells in healthy people across ages. These records were also assigned to another study, of T cells of mothers and their children. That source adds: In this cohort, donors were three healthy Caucasian mothers plus their six children.

Source material: blood. This TCR came from a girl aged 2 to 9 in good health. The rearrangement joins TRBV29-1 to TRBJ2-7; 9 nucleotides agree with TRBD2. CDR3 in amino acids: CSAGTSGFNEQYF. In nucleotides, the CDR3 is TGCAGCGCCGGCACTAGCGGGTTCAACGAGCAGTACTTC.